This T cell receptor (beta chain) was recovered during a study of T-cell memory formation after mild COVID-19. On the study more broadly: TCR clusters were mostly confined to one donor each. General study findings and limits: Clones shrinking between day 15 and 85 showed a balanced CD4/CD8 split, and those that grew later tilted toward CD4+.

This clonotype has just a few counts. Its target is unknown. This CDR3 region has 17 residues. The germline V gene encodes CDR1 LNHDA and CDR2 SQIVND (reference sequence). Trimming removed 4 bases from V and 2 bases from J; junction bases left unmatched: 11. Via MiXCR, TCRdb re-called the 5' RACE reads, giving one row per CDR3 protein. The sample comprises roughly 49,000 distinct CDR3 sequences, around 25% of which are singletons, and about 39% rests with the top ten. The origin of this receptor is a man aged 18 to 30 who had mild COVID-19 (a few samples of this study predate the infection). Cell type and time point are not known. Material for sequencing was PBMCs or a T cell subset sorted from them (not recorded which). The chain carries TRBV19 and TRBJ2-5, with TRBD1 matching over 9 bases. The CDR3 sequence: CASSTRRGQGRQETQYF. The DNA for the CDR3 is TGTGCCAGTAGTACCCGACGCGGACAGGGGAGGCAAGAGACCCAGTACTTC. Using reference TRBV19 and TRBJ2-5 for the parts outside the CDR3, the full variable domain is DGGITQSPKYLFRKEGQNVTLSCEQNLNHDAMYWYRQDPGQGLRLIYYSQIVNDFQKGDIAEGYSVSREKKESFPLTVTSAQKNPTAFYLCASSTRRGQGRQETQYFGPGTRLLVL.